Listed here are 16 T cell receptor beta chains from one sample, sequenced in a study of cytomegalovirus exposure and HLA in healthy donors. Amplification used 60 Vbeta primers and 13 Jbeta primers. The assay was immunoSEQ multiplex PCR, and TCRdb's table has in-frame clones only and misses some. There are around 140,000 clones in the sample; more than 60% occur only once, and 2.5% to 4% lies in the top ten. Sequencing was carried out using PBMCs. Receptors were obtained from a middle-aged man in good health and CMV-seronegative.

This clone turned up a few times. The chain joins TRBV19 to TRBJ1-5; TRBD1 matches at 8 bases. In germline, CDR1 is LNHDA, CDR2 SQIVND (reference sequence). The J segment lost 0 bases and the V segment lost 3 bases, leaving 1 base of the junction unmatched. The CDR3 sequence is 15 residues long. The CDR3 DNA reads as TGTGCCAGTAGTATTGGACAGGGTAGCAATCAGCCCCAGCATTTT. Translating gives CASSIGQGSNQPQHF.

The rearrangement uses TRBV25-1 and TRBJ2-7, with 9 nucleotides matching TRBD1. Germline lookup yields CDR1 MGHDK and CDR2 SYGVNS. The CDR3 consists of 18 residues. The ends lost 7 bases at V and 2 bases at J; junction bases unmatched: 18. CDR3 sequence reads: CASTSSLGGQGLTYEQYF. CDR3 nucleotide sequence: TGTGCCAGCACCAGTTCTCTGGGGGGACAGGGTTTGACCTACGAGCAGTACTTC.

This chain connects TRBV21-1 to TRBJ1-1. TRBV21-1 is a recognized pseudogene. The CDR3 runs 15 residues. CDR3: CASSKARGGDTEAFF. CDR3 coding DNA: TGTGCCAGCAGCAAAGCACGGGGGGGGGACACTGAAGCTTTCTTT.

This clone was observed a handful of times. The genes are TRBV6-4 and TRBJ2-1, with D possibly matching TRBD2 (5 bases). Per germline, CDR1 MRHNA and CDR2 SNTAGT. The CDR3 loop spans 14 amino acids. V gave up 0 bases and J gave up 7 bases, with 10 bases separating them. The CDR3 bases are TGTGCCAGCAGTGACTCCAACGGCGGGAATGAGCAGTTCTTC. It encodes CASSDSNGGNEQFF.

The gene calls are TRBV2 and TRBJ2-5; TRBD2 might be the D (6 bases). The CDR3 sequence is 14 residues long. V was cut by 6 bases and J by 5 bases, with 16 bases left in between. The germline gives CDR1 SNHLY, CDR2 FYNNEI. The CDR3 coding sequence is TGTGCCAGCAGAGTTAGGGAGGTCCAGGAGACCCAGTACTTC. Protein: CASRVREVQETQYF.

The chain links TRBV19 to TRBJ2-7; D possibly corresponds to TRBD2 (6 bases). This CDR3 has 18 residues. V was shortened by 5 bases and J by 4 bases, with 27 bases between the two germline ends. Germline-derived CDR1 and CDR2 are LNHDA and SQIVND (reference sequence). The CDR3 sequence is CASSPSVLEGIHSYEQYF. CDR3 bases: TGTGCCAGTAGTCCCTCCGTTTTGGAGGGCATACACTCTTACGAGCAGTACTTC.

The chain couples TRBV5-1 to TRBJ1-2; a possible D gene is TRBD1 (6 bases). The CDR3 loop spans 16 amino acids. V gave up 0 bases and J gave up 8 bases, with 20 bases separating them. Germline V gives CDR1 SGHRS, CDR2 YFSETQ. The CDR3 loop is CASSLDGARGHLGYTF. Here the CDR3 DNA reads TGCGCCAGCAGCTTGGACGGGGCCAGGGGTCACCTAGGCTACACCTTC.

In this sample, this clone turned up once. This chain connects TRBV27 to TRBJ1-5; a weak D match, TRBD1 (6 bases). From germline, CDR1 is MNHEY and CDR2 SMNVEV (reference sequence). The CDR3 sequence is 13 residues long. With 5 bases removed from V and 3 bases from J, the gap between germline ends came to 8 bases. CDR3 coding DNA: TGTGCCAGCAGTACAGGGTTCAATCAGCCCCAGCATTTT. It codes for CASSTGFNQPQHF.

The genes are TRBV4-2 and TRBJ2-2; 7 bases match TRBD1. The CDR3 is made up of 21 amino acids. J gave up 0 bases and V 0 bases, and 16 bases lay outside the gene matches. Germline-derived CDR1 and CDR2 are LGHNA and YNFKEQ. CDR3 DNA sequence: TGTGCCAGCAGCCAAGAAAGGGGGCAACACCTGACCTTCGCGAACACCGGGGAGCTGTTTTTT. Translating it yields CASSQERGQHLTFANTGELFF.

In this sample, this clone turned up a few times. The genes are TRBV9 and TRBJ2-2; D unresolved. This CDR3 region has 12 residues. Trimming cost V 2 bases and J 3 bases, with 2 bases left between them. The germline gives CDR1 SGDLS, CDR2 YYNGEE. For the CDR3, the DNA is TGTGCCAGCAGCGTCGACACCGGGGAGCTGTTTTTT. This encodes CASSVDTGELFF.

A remark on this clone: A read error is possible here, since a much larger clone lies one base away. The chain couples TRBV6-6 to TRBJ1-6; D is undetermined. V was trimmed by 5 bases and J by 0 bases, leaving 5 bases between them. CDR3 length: 14 residues. Germline lookup yields CDR1 MNHNY and CDR2 SVGAGI (reference sequence). The CDR3 DNA reads as TGTGCCAGCAGTGAGAGCTCCTATAATTCACCCCTCCACTTT. Its translation: CASSESSYNSPLHF.

J is TRBJ1-1 and V is TRBV28; no clear D gene. V lost 5 bases to trimming and J lost 0 bases, with 16 bases between them. CDR1 and CDR2 (germline): MDHEN, SYDVKM. The CDR3 loop spans 16 amino acids. For the CDR3, the DNA is TGTGCCAGCAGTATAGCCCGAGGCGGTGTGAACACTGAAGCTTTCTTT. Translation: CASSIARGGVNTEAFF.

Regarding this clone: Sequence at one end of the junction differs from germline and may be a read error. Other nucleotide sequences from this sample produce the same CDR3. This chain links TRBV5-1 with TRBJ2-3; TRBD2 matches at 15 bases. The CDR3 is 18 residues long. The germline V gene encodes CDR1 SGHRS and CDR2 YFSETQ. CDR3 DNA sequence: TGTGCCAGCAGCTACCCCGGGACTAGCGGGGGGATCACAGATACGCAGTATTTT. It is translated as CASSYPGTSGGITDTQYF.

This clone was seen only a few times. The V gene is TRBV19, the J gene TRBJ1-1; 8 nucleotides agree with TRBD1. Trimming at V came to 7 bases and at J to 3 bases, leaving 7 bases not matched to a gene. This CDR3 comprises 14 residues. The V gene's germline CDR1 is LNHDA and CDR2 SQIVND (reference sequence). CDR3 in DNA: TGTGCCAGTACACCAGGGGGCGCCTACACTGAAGCTTTCTTT. Residues: CASTPGGAYTEAFF.

This clone was seen a single time. The chain recombines TRBV27 with TRBJ2-7; 14 bases agree with TRBD2. The germline CDR1 and CDR2 sequences are MNHEY and SMNVEV (reference sequence). The CDR3 has 15 residues. The junction had 3 bases not matched to a gene; V was cut back by 6 bases and J by 2 bases. The CDR3 bases are TGTGCCAGCAGGCAGACTAGCGGGGGGGCCTACGAGCAGTACTTC. This encodes CASRQTSGGAYEQYF.

The rearrangement links TRBV5-6 to TRBJ2-7, with 7 bases matching TRBD1. The CDR3 contains 17 residues. J lost 1 base, V lost 2 bases, and 12 bases had no gene match. Germline V gives CDR1 SGHDT, CDR2 YYEEEE. The CDR3 region is CASSLFSSTGESYEQYF. CDR3 DNA: TGTGCCAGCAGCTTATTCAGCAGCACAGGGGAATCCTACGAGCAGTACTTC.